Listed below are T cell receptor beta chains from one sample, sequenced in a study of T-cell memory formation after mild COVID-19. TCRdb reprocessed the 5' RACE reads with MiXCR, giving one entry per CDR3 protein. The table has roughly 560,000 distinct CDR3 sequences, roughly 22% seen once. Sequenced: PBMCs or a T cell subset sorted from them (not recorded which). These receptors were taken from an adult woman who had mild COVID-19 (a few samples of this study predate the infection). Cell type and time point are not known. Each CDR3 is given with its conserved first and last residue. The order of the fields is clone size, V gene, J gene, D gene, CDR3 length, CDR3 protein, CDR3 DNA. The D gene is left open where the match is weak. Where a row states a size, it is once, few, many or the class of an expanded clone; other rows omit it.

abundance: many
v_gene: TRBV5-6
j_gene: TRBJ1-1
d_gene: .
len: 14
CDR3aa: CASSWGQLASWAFF
CDR3nt: TGTGCCAGCAGCTGGGGACAACTGGCCTCGTGGGCTTTCTTT

abundance: few
v_gene: TRBV29-1
j_gene: TRBJ2-5
d_gene: .
len: 13
CDR3aa: CSGHLSGKETQYF
CDR3nt: TGCAGCGGCCACCTATCCGGAAAAGAGACCCAGTACTTC

abundance: few
v_gene: TRBV6-5
j_gene: TRBJ1-5
d_gene: .
len: 15
CDR3aa: CASSPDRYSNQPQHF
CDR3nt: TGTGCCAGCAGTCCGGACCGCTATAGCAATCAGCCCCAGCATTTT

abundance: few
v_gene: TRBV7-2
j_gene: TRBJ2-1
d_gene: .
len: 15
CDR3aa: CASSLARAAYNEQFF
CDR3nt: TGTGCCAGCAGCTTGGCTAGGGCGGCCTACAATGAGCAGTTCTTC

abundance: .
v_gene: TRBV25-1
j_gene: TRBJ2-3
d_gene: .
len: 15
CDR3aa: CASSAGPLSTDTQYF
CDR3nt: TGTGCCAGCAGTGCGGGCCCTTTGAGCACAGATACGCAGTATTTT

abundance: .
v_gene: TRBV7-6
j_gene: TRBJ1-6
d_gene: .
len: 12
CDR3aa: CASSSYYSPLHF
CDR3nt: TGTGCCAGCAGCTCCTACTATTCACCCCTCCACTTT

abundance: .
v_gene: TRBV10-3
j_gene: TRBJ2-1
d_gene: TRBD2
len: 18
CDR3aa: CAISPGLAGGTSYNEQFF
CDR3nt: TGTGCCATCAGCCCGGGACTAGCGGGAGGAACCTCCTACAATGAGCAGTTCTTC

abundance: few
v_gene: TRBV29-1
j_gene: TRBJ2-3
d_gene: .
len: 13
CDR3aa: CSVEGRSPDTQYF
CDR3nt: TGCAGCGTTGAAGGGAGGAGCCCAGATACGCAGTATTTT

abundance: .
v_gene: TRBV14
j_gene: TRBJ1-1
d_gene: .
len: 11
CDR3aa: CAQRIGTEAFF
CDR3nt: TGTGCACAGCGGATCGGGACTGAAGCTTTCTTT

abundance: .
v_gene: TRBV6-1
j_gene: TRBJ1-5
d_gene: .
len: 16
CDR3aa: CASSERGGTLNQPQHF
CDR3nt: TGTGCCAGCAGTGAGAGAGGAGGCACGCTCAATCAGCCCCAGCATTTT

abundance: few
v_gene: TRBV20-1
j_gene: TRBJ2-7
d_gene: .
len: 13
CDR3aa: CSARTGSSYEQYF
CDR3nt: TGCAGTGCAAGAACCGGGAGCTCCTACGAGCAGTACTTC

abundance: .
v_gene: TRBV6-1
j_gene: TRBJ2-7
d_gene: .
len: 13
CDR3aa: CASRGGAFYEQYF
CDR3nt: TGTGCCAGCCGAGGGGGGGCTTTCTACGAGCAGTACTTC

abundance: few
v_gene: TRBV24-1
j_gene: TRBJ2-7
d_gene: .
len: 13
CDR3aa: CATSENYQGRQYF
CDR3nt: TGTGCCACCAGTGAGAATTACCAGGGTCGGCAGTACTTC

abundance: .
v_gene: TRBV24-1
j_gene: TRBJ2-3
d_gene: TRBD1
len: 13
CDR3aa: CATRQGNTDTQYF
CDR3nt: TGTGCCACCAGACAGGGGAACACAGATACGCAGTATTTT

abundance: .
v_gene: TRBV29-1
j_gene: TRBJ2-7
d_gene: TRBD1
len: 12
CDR3aa: CSAKTGPYEQYF
CDR3nt: TGCAGCGCCAAGACAGGGCCCTACGAGCAGTACTTC

abundance: many
v_gene: TRBV30
j_gene: TRBJ2-5
d_gene: TRBD2
len: 13
CDR3aa: CAWSVGGSETQYF
CDR3nt: TGTGCCTGGAGTGTGGGCGGGAGTGAGACCCAGTACTTC

abundance: .
v_gene: TRBV19
j_gene: TRBJ2-1
d_gene: TRBD2
len: 16
CDR3aa: CASSMGLAERFDEQFF
CDR3nt: TGTGCCAGTAGTATGGGACTAGCGGAACGTTTCGATGAGCAGTTCTTC

abundance: .
v_gene: TRBV12-3/TRBV12-4
j_gene: TRBJ1-2
d_gene: .
len: 13
CDR3aa: CASSPTTVGGYTF
CDR3nt: TGTGCCAGCAGTCCAACGACAGTGGGTGGCTACACCTTC